This entry is about one T cell receptor beta chain. Produced via immunoSEQ multiplex PCR; TCRdb's table is partial and in-frame only. The table lists around 500,000 clones, 85% to 90% of them singletons. This specimen belongs to a study of blood T cell repertoires in COVID-19. Per the germline V gene, CDR1 is LGHNT and CDR2 is FRNRAP. This CDR3 has 17 amino acids. Trimming cost V 0 bases and J 7 bases; bases outside gene matches: 12. Grouping used clinical history reported by participants in a survey and questionnaire. This clonotype was sampled from a woman aged 35 to 49 who had recovered from COVID-19. This chain connects TRBV12-5 to TRBJ1-2; 9 nucleotides match TRBD1. The sample consisted of PBMCs or T cells enriched from blood (not recorded which). CDR3 in DNA: TGTGCTAGTGGTTTGGTACTAACAGGGGGCGAATATCGTGGCTACACCTTC. This translates into CASGLVLTGGEYRGYTF.